This T cell receptor (beta chain) was recovered during a study of T-cell memory formation after mild COVID-19. V lost 4 bases and J lost 2; bases outside the gene matches: 10. The CDR3 has 17 residues. CDR1 is MGHRA and CDR2 is YSYEKL in the germline V gene. Each CDR3 protein is one row after TCRdb ran MiXCR on the 5' RACE reads. The table records 250,000 or so distinct CDR3 sequences, under 20% of them present only once. This clonotype came up a few times. This chain joins TRBV4-1 and TRBJ2-2; 7 nucleotides line up with TRBD1. The TCR originated in a young man who had mild COVID-19 (a few samples of this study predate the infection). Cell type and time point are not known. The specimen was PBMCs or a T cell subset sorted from them (not recorded which). CDR3 residues: CASSPEDRIRNTGELFF. The CDR3, as DNA: TGCGCCAGCAGCCCAGAGGACAGGATTCGAAACACCGGGGAGCTGTTTTTT.